Shown below are 9 T cell receptor beta chains from a single sample sequenced in a study of T cell responses to AZD1222 COVID-19 vaccine. Profiled with immunoSEQ multiplex PCR; TCRdb holds only in-frame clones, not every one. The table records roughly 140,000 clones, roughly 89% of them present only once. This specimen consisted of peripheral blood, obtained on day 0 of AZD1222 vaccination. These receptors came from an adult in good health.

The chain carries TRBV21-1 and TRBJ2-7. TRBV21-1 has pseudogene status. This CDR3 region has 11 residues. The CDR3 nucleotides read TGTGCCAGCAGCAAAGCGGGCGAGCAGTACTTC. It encodes CASSKAGEQYF.

Only one count was recorded for this clone. Mismatch with germline at one junction end may stem from a read error. This chain joins TRBV7-9 and TRBJ2-1; possibly TRBD1 or TRBD2 for D (5 bases each). The CDR3 consists of 13 residues. Germline V gene sequence: CDR1 SEHNR, CDR2 FQNEAQ (reference sequence). CDR3 loop: CASSLGGWEEPFF. CDR3 DNA: TGTGCCAGCAGCTTAGGGGGGTGGGAAGAGCCGTTCTTC.

V is TRBV6-5 and J is TRBJ2-7; no definite D call. V lost 0 bases and J 0 bases, leaving 9 bases between the germline ends. Per germline, CDR1 MNHEY and CDR2 SVGAGI. The CDR3 is 15 residues long. CDR3 bases: TGTGCCAGCAGTTACTCACTCAGTAGCTCCTACGAGCAGTACTTC. Translated: CASSYSLSSSYEQYF.

This clone was picked up a small number of times. This chain joins TRBV7-2 and TRBJ1-2; possible D gene TRBD1, 6 bases. The V end was cut by 6 bases, the J end by 4 bases, with 15 bases between. The CDR3 is made up of 14 amino acids. From germline, CDR1 is SGHTA and CDR2 FQGNSA. The CDR3 spells CASRDRFTGYGYTF. DNA of the CDR3: TGTGCCAGCAGGGACAGATTCACGGGCTATGGCTACACCTTC. Together with reference TRBV7-2 and TRBJ1-2, the CDR3 gives the full variable domain: GAGVSQSPSNKVTEKGKDVELRCDPISGHTALYWYRQSLGQGLEFLIYFQGNSAPDKSGLPSDRFSAERTGGSVSTLTIQRTQQEDSAVYLCASRDRFTGYGYTFGSGTRLTVV.

The rearrangement joins TRBV11-2 to TRBJ1-2, with D possibly matching TRBD1 (5 bases). CDR3 length: 14 residues. Trimming left V 5 bases short and J 7 bases short, with 17 bases between. CDR1 is SGHAT and CDR2 is FQNNGV in the germline V gene. CDR3 sequence reads: CASSPTPGLTGYTF. CDR3 bases: TGTGCCAGCAGCCCAACCCCGGGACTCACTGGCTACACCTTC.

The chain recombines TRBV15 with TRBJ1-4, with unresolved D. Germline V CDR1 and CDR2: LNHNV, YYDKDF (reference sequence). Trimming cost V 7 bases and J 6 bases, with 9 bases left between them. The CDR3 has 12 amino acids. The CDR3 reads CATTGSDEKLFF. The CDR3 DNA sequence: TGTGCCACCACGGGGTCGGATGAAAAACTGTTTTTT.

The chain carries TRBV27 and TRBJ2-7; tentatively, D is TRBD1 (5 bases). Trimming pared 5 bases from V and 4 bases from J, leaving 21 bases between. The CDR3 has 16 amino acids. The germline gives CDR1 MNHEY, CDR2 SMNVEV (reference sequence). Here the CDR3 DNA reads TGTGCCAGCAGTCAATCTCCGGGCAGGGCAGGGTACGAGCAGTACTTC. Translated, it gives CASSQSPGRAGYEQYF.

The chain couples TRBV9 to TRBJ1-2; no definite D call. The V end lost 2 bases, the J end lost 3 bases, and 5 bases lay between the germline ends. Germline lookup yields CDR1 SGDLS and CDR2 YYNGEE. There are 12 residues in the CDR3. The DNA of the CDR3 is TGTGCCAGCAGCGTGTCGGACTATGGCTACACCTTC. This gives the protein CASSVSDYGYTF.

The V gene is TRBV7-8, the J gene TRBJ1-1; TRBD1 agrees at 11 bases. Trimming at V came to 0 bases and at J to 12 bases, leaving 6 bases not matched to a gene. The germline V gene encodes CDR1 SGHVS and CDR2 FQNEAQ. CDR3 length equals 14 residues. The CDR3, as DNA: TGTGCCAGCAGCTTAGCTGGGACAGGGGGTACGACTTTCTTT. This encodes CASSLAGTGGTTFF. Using reference TRBV7-8 and TRBJ1-1 for the parts outside the CDR3, the full variable domain is GAGVSQSPRYKVAKRGQDVALRCDPISGHVSLFWYQQALGQGPEFLTYFQNEAQLDKSGLPSDRFFAERPEGSVSTLKIQRTQQEDSAVYLCASSLAGTGGTTFFGQGTRLTVV.